This TCR beta chain was identified during a study of cytomegalovirus exposure and HLA in healthy donors. Study summary: Within the Caucasian-associated ancestry cluster were more than 75% of the approximately 400 genotyped donors.

Trimming cost V 9 bases and J 6 bases; bases outside gene matches: 10. The CDR3 consists of 14 residues. CDR1 is LNHDA, CDR2 SQIVND, per germline (reference sequence). The PCR had 60 Vbeta and 13 Jbeta primers. Data came from immunoSEQ multiplex PCR; TCRdb stores just in-frame clones and leaves some out. Seen here are about 140,000 clones, about 70% observed once, and the top ten hold around 3.1%. The chain recombines TRBV19 with TRBJ2-2; the match to TRBD2 covers 7 bases. Sequencing was carried out using PBMCs. The sequence was obtained from a male donor in good health and CMV-seronegative. CDR3 DNA: TGTGCCAGCGGGGGAGCGGGAAGATCCGGGGAGCTGTTTTTT. Encoded protein: CASGGAGRSGELFF.